This T cell receptor (beta chain) was sequenced during a study of T cells in narcolepsy. Study-wide background: Patients with NT1 or NT2 and healthy control donors were enrolled. Findings and caveats of the study: Comparing one patient's CSF and blood CD4+ clonotypes highlighted HCRT- and TRIB2-specific autoreactive clonotypes. Healthy controls reportedly lacked the autoreactive clonotypes serially found in patients' blood.

Here immunoSEQ multiplex PCR was the method, and the copy in TCRdb shows in-frame clones only, minus some. The sample lists more than 30,000 clones; around 86% were seen once. Of note for this clone: The antigen is undetermined.

Germline V CDR1 and CDR2: SGHNT, YYREEE (reference sequence). The CDR3 covers 16 residues. The V segment lost 4 bases and the J segment 4 bases; nucleotides outside the gene matches: 7. Input material: CD45RA- memory CD4+ T cells from PBMCs. The rearrangement joins TRBV5-4 to TRBJ2-3, with 12 bases lining up with TRBD2. The TCR sequence derives from a human donor with narcolepsy. CDR3 sequence (DNA): TGTGCCAGCAGCGCCCGACTAGCGGGGGATTCAGATACGCAGTATTTT. It specifies CASSARLAGDSDTQYF.